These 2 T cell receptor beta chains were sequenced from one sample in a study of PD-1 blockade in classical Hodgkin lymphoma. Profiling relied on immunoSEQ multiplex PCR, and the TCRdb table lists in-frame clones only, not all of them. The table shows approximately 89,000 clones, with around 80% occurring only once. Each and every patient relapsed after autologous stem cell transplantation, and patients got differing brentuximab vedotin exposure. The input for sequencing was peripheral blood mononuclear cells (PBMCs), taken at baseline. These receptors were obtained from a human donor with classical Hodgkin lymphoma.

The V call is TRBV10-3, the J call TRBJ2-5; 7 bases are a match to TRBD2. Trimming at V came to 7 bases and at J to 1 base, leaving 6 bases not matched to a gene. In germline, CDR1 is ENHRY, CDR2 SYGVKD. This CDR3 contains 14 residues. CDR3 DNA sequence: TGTGCCATCAAATCTAGCGGCACCCAAGAGACCCAGTACTTC. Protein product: CAIKSSGTQETQYF.

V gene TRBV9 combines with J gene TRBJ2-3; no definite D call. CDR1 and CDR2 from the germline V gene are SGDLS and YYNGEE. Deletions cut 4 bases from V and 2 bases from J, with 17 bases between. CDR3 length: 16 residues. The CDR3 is CASSLGLLAATDTQYF. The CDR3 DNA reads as TGTGCCAGCAGCCTAGGGCTCCTTGCCGCCACAGATACGCAGTATTTT.